Listed here are 28 T cell receptor beta chains from one sample, sequenced in a study of T cell changes during pregnancy in multiple sclerosis. Sequencing was performed with immunoSEQ multiplex PCR; in TCRdb, only in-frame clones are kept and a portion is missing. Of about 40,000 clones listed, about 91% are singletons. Sequencing used CD4+ T cells from peripheral blood mononuclear cells, obtained in the second trimester of pregnancy. Receptors originate from a female donor in good health, enrolled as a control in a pregnancy study.

This clone was counted between two and nine times. The CDR3 loop is CSVGGQNTEAFF. The DNA of the CDR3 is TGCAGCGTAGGGGGACAGAACACTGAAGCTTTCTTT. The chain has TRBV29-1 and TRBJ1-1, with D possibly being TRBD1 (6 bases). Germline-derived CDR1 and CDR2 are SQVTM and ANQGSEA. V was trimmed by 6 bases and J by 1 base, leaving 9 bases between them. The CDR3 is 12 amino acids.

V usage is TRBV19 and J usage is TRBJ2-1; 12 bases line up with TRBD2. V lost 0 bases and J lost 9; bases outside the gene matches: 6. The CDR3 spans 16 residues. Germline values: CDR1 LNHDA, CDR2 SQIVND (reference sequence). The chain's CDR3 is CASSIDLAGGRSEQFF. The DNA of the CDR3 is TGTGCCAGTAGTATAGATCTAGCGGGGGGGCGAAGTGAGCAGTTCTTC.

The J gene is TRBJ2-1, the V gene TRBV9; the D gene is possibly TRBD2 (5 bases). The V gene's germline CDR1 is SGDLS and CDR2 YYNGEE. V lost 4 bases and J lost 0, with 17 bases in between. This CDR3 has 17 amino acids. The CDR3 DNA reads as TGTGCCAGCAGCCCCAATGAAATAGCGCGCTCCTACAATGAGCAGTTCTTC. This codes for CASSPNEIARSYNEQFF.

This clone was seen a single time. The chain employs TRBV2 and TRBJ1-1; TRBD1 agrees at 10 bases. Germline V gene lookup returns CDR1 SNHLY and CDR2 FYNNEI. The CDR3 is 18 residues long. V was clipped by 7 bases and J by 8 bases; unmatched bases: 22. The CDR3 sequence is CASTPYWGQTGGRPEAFF. CDR3 sequence (DNA): TGTGCCAGCACTCCCTATTGGGGCCAGACAGGGGGCCGACCCGAAGCTTTCTTT.

This chain links TRBV2 with TRBJ1-2; D might be TRBD1 (6 bases). The germline V and J ends were trimmed by 11 bases and 7 bases, with 20 bases remaining between them. Germline CDR1 and CDR2: SNHLY and FYNNEI. The CDR3 is made up of 13 amino acids. The CDR3 reads CAGTVTTGAGYTF. CDR3 DNA: TGTGCCGGCACCGTTACGACAGGAGCTGGCTACACCTTC.

This chain connects TRBV30 to TRBJ1-4; TRBD1 is a possible D gene (6 bases). Trimming removed 5 bases at V and 2 bases at J, with 9 bases between. Per the germline V gene, CDR1 is GTSNPN and CDR2 is SVGIG (reference sequence). The CDR3 is made up of 13 amino acids. The CDR3 here is CAWDQGTNEKLFF. The CDR3 DNA follows: TGTGCCTGGGATCAGGGGACTAATGAAAAACTGTTTTTT.

The V gene is TRBV29-1, the J gene TRBJ1-4, with 10 nucleotides matching TRBD1. Per the germline V gene, CDR1 is SQVTM and CDR2 is ANQGSEA. Germline trimming cut 7 bases from V and 8 bases from J; bases unmatched to any gene: 7. The CDR3 loop spans 13 amino acids. This chain's CDR3 is CSATGTGEEKLFF. The CDR3, as DNA: TGCAGCGCTACCGGGACAGGGGAGGAAAAACTGTTTTTT. Variable domain in full (rest from reference TRBV29-1 and TRBJ1-4): SAVISQKPSRDICQRGTSLTIQCQVDSQVTMMFWYRQQPGQSLTLIATANQGSEATYESGFVIDKFPISRPNLTFSTLTVSNMSPEDSSIYLCSATGTGEEKLFFGSGTQLSVL.

This chain uses TRBV9 with TRBJ1-6; 10 bases line up with TRBD1. This CDR3 spans 16 amino acids. The trim removed 3 bases at V and 10 bases at J, leaving 10 bases unmatched. Germline V CDR1 and CDR2: SGDLS, YYNGEE. The CDR3 loop is CASSGRDRGTGSPLHF. Here the CDR3 DNA reads TGTGCCAGCAGCGGACGGGACAGGGGAACAGGATCACCCCTCCACTTT.

This clone appeared a few times. The chain couples TRBV6-1 to TRBJ1-5; 8 bases line up with TRBD1. V shed 1 base, J shed 15 bases, and the junction held 11 bases outside the gene matches. CDR3 size: 14 residues. Germline CDR1 reads MNHNS; CDR2 reads SASEGT. The CDR3 reads CASSEGNSPGQAHF. As DNA, the CDR3 is TGTGCCAGCAGTGAAGGTAACTCCCCGGGACAGGCGCATTTT.

This clone occurred a few times. The rearrangement joins TRBV7-9 to TRBJ2-2; D not certain. This CDR3 has 12 residues. V shed 6 bases and J shed 6 bases, with 8 bases lying between them. Looked up from germline, CDR1 is SEHNR and CDR2 is FQNEAQ (reference sequence). CDR3 loop: CASRETPGELFF. CDR3 in DNA: TGTGCCAGCAGAGAGACACCCGGGGAGCTGTTTTTT.

This rearrangement joins TRBV11-3 to TRBJ2-7, with 8 bases identical to TRBD2. The CDR3 has 15 amino acids. Germline CDR1 reads SGHNT; CDR2 reads YENEEA. After removal of 3 bases from V and 4 bases from J, the junction contained 8 bases not matched to a gene. CDR3 in amino acids: CASSFPGLGSYEQYF. CDR3 DNA: TGTGCCAGCAGCTTTCCGGGACTAGGGTCTTACGAGCAGTACTTC.

The chain employs TRBV11-1 and TRBJ2-7; TRBD1 agrees at 11 bases. This CDR3 contains 18 residues. V shed 1 base, J shed 3 bases, and the junction held 11 bases outside the gene matches. Germline values: CDR1 SGHAT, CDR2 FQDESV (reference sequence). As DNA, the CDR3 is TGTGCCAGCAGCTTAGACCGCAGCTCCGGGACAGGGGGCTACGAGCAGTACTTC. Translated: CASSLDRSSGTGGYEQYF.

The chain links TRBV5-8 to TRBJ2-3; TRBD2 matches 9 bases. The V segment lost 7 bases and the J segment 4 bases; nucleotides outside the gene matches: 13. CDR3 length: 16 residues. Germline V gene sequence: CDR1 SGHTS, CDR2 YDEGEE. In DNA, the CDR3 is TGTGCCAGCGGCGACCTAGCGGGGCCTAAGGCAGATACGCAGTATTTT. Protein: CASGDLAGPKADTQYF.

The chain recombines TRBV7-3 with TRBJ2-3; no clear D gene. There are 16 residues in the CDR3. V gave up 1 base and J gave up 3 bases, with 14 bases separating them. CDR1 is SGHTA, CDR2 FQGTGA, per germline. This CDR3 reads CASSLIALGMTDTQYF. In DNA form, the CDR3 reads TGTGCCAGCAGCTTAATAGCCCTTGGTATGACAGATACGCAGTATTTT.

The chain employs TRBV18 and TRBJ1-5, with D possibly being TRBD1 (5 bases). Germline CDR1 KGHSH, CDR2 LQKENI. This CDR3 is 15 amino acids long. V was clipped by 6 bases and J by 5 bases, with 17 bases between them. The chain's CDR3 is CASSLTGDRDQPQHF. In nucleotides, the CDR3 is TGTGCCAGCTCGCTCACAGGTGATCGCGATCAGCCCCAGCATTTT.

The gene calls are TRBV7-3 and TRBJ1-5; no definite D call. Trimming stripped 4 bases from V and 5 bases from J, with 9 bases between. The CDR3 runs 13 residues. Germline CDR1 SGHTA, CDR2 FQGTGA. CDR3 amino acids: CASSSTRDQPQHF. In DNA, the CDR3 is TGTGCCAGCAGCTCCACCCGGGATCAGCCCCAGCATTTT.

With regard to this clone: At one end, the junction sequence differs from germline, possibly due to a read error. V and J are TRBV2 and TRBJ1-3; D perhaps matches TRBD1 (5 bases). From germline, CDR1 is SNHLY and CDR2 FYNNEI. The CDR3 is made up of 14 amino acids. This chain's CDR3 is CASRRQTSGDTIYF. The CDR3 bases are TGTGCCAGCAGGAGACAGACCTCTGGAGACACCATATATTTT.

The chain employs TRBV7-3 and TRBJ2-5; no definite D call. From germline, CDR1 is SGHTA and CDR2 FQGTGA. CDR3 length equals 13 residues. V lost 5 bases to trimming and J lost 1 base, with 8 bases between them. For the CDR3, the DNA is TGTGCCAGCAGCCACGGGTCCCAAGAGACCCAGTACTTC. This encodes CASSHGSQETQYF.

This clone showed up just once. The chain links TRBV2 to TRBJ1-5; possible D gene TRBD1, 6 bases. V shed 10 bases and J shed 5 bases, with 15 bases lying between them. CDR1 is SNHLY, CDR2 FYNNEI, per germline. The CDR3 has 13 residues. The CDR3 region has the DNA TGTGCCATCGGAGGGGGGGGAGATCAGCCCCAGCATTTT. It codes for CAIGGGGDQPQHF.

This clone was counted a few times. The V call is TRBV19, the J call TRBJ1-5; no definite D call. Trimming took off 5 bases at V and 2 bases at J, with 10 bases between the two ends. CDR3 length: 14 amino acids. CDR1 is LNHDA and CDR2 is SQIVND in the germline V gene (reference sequence). CDR3 sequence: CASSGSGGNQPQHF. In DNA, the CDR3 is TGTGCCAGTAGTGGCTCTGGTGGCAATCAGCCCCAGCATTTT.

The chain recombines TRBV7-8 with TRBJ2-1, with D maybe TRBD2 (5 bases). The CDR3 is made up of 13 amino acids. Per germline, CDR1 SGHVS and CDR2 FQNEAQ. V lost 3 bases and J 8 bases, leaving 11 bases between the germline ends. The CDR3 DNA reads as TGTGCCAGCAGCTTGGGTAGCGCAGATGAGCAGTTCTTC. It specifies CASSLGSADEQFF.

The chain uses TRBV7-2 and TRBJ2-2; TRBD1 is a possible D gene (5 bases). The CDR3 spans 16 residues. Germline V gene lookup returns CDR1 SGHTA and CDR2 FQGNSA. Between the trimmed V and J ends, which lost 1 base and 1 base, there was a span of 10 bases. The chain's CDR3 is CASSLEAQGNTGELFF. The CDR3 nucleotides read TGTGCCAGCAGCTTAGAGGCTCAGGGGAACACCGGGGAGCTGTTTTTT.

The chain combines TRBV18 with TRBJ1-1, with D hard to call. The germline gives CDR1 KGHSH, CDR2 LQKENI. The CDR3 contains 15 residues. V was cut by 2 bases and J by 8 bases, with 18 bases left in between. The CDR3 sequence is CASSPSRAGKVEAFF. The CDR3 region has the DNA TGTGCCAGCTCACCAAGTAGGGCGGGGAAGGTGGAAGCTTTCTTT.

The gene calls are TRBV4-3 and TRBJ2-7; TRBD1 matches at 7 bases. CDR1 LGHNA and CDR2 YSLEER come from the germline V gene. The junction had 3 bases not matched to a gene; V was cut back by 2 bases and J by 2 bases. The CDR3 extends over 14 amino acids. The DNA of the CDR3 is TGCGCCAGCAGCCAACGACAGGGCCCCTACGAGCAGTACTTC. Protein: CASSQRQGPYEQYF.

The chain uses TRBV29-1 and TRBJ2-1; D may be TRBD2 (6 bases). The CDR3 spans 16 residues. With 3 bases removed from V and 3 bases from J, the gap between germline ends came to 18 bases. Per germline, CDR1 SQVTM and CDR2 ANQGSEA. The CDR3 bases are TGCAGCGTTGAGGGGCGCGAGGCGGGGAACTACAATGAGCAGTTCTTC. This encodes CSVEGREAGNYNEQFF.

The chain links TRBV23-1 to TRBJ1-5, with D unresolved. TRBV23-1 is treated as an ORF (open reading frame) with a function not yet certain. V was shortened by 4 bases and J by 3 bases, with 16 bases between the two germline ends. CDR3 length equals 16 residues. CDR3 loop: CASSPRGGPLNQPQHF. The CDR3 region has the DNA TGCGCCAGCAGTCCCCGGGGAGGGCCTCTCAATCAGCCCCAGCATTTT.

The V and J genes are TRBV30 and TRBJ2-7; 8 bases match TRBD2. CDR1 is GTSNPN, CDR2 SVGIG, per germline (reference sequence). Trimming took 5 bases from V and 4 from J; bases not matched to a gene: 10. The CDR3 covers 14 residues. The CDR3 protein is CAWGSGGSLYEQYF. CDR3 DNA sequence: TGTGCCTGGGGTTCGGGGGGGAGCCTTTACGAGCAGTACTTC.

DNA for the CDR3: TGTGCCAGCTCTGAGGGGGGGACTAGCCGTGAGCAGTTCTTC. This encodes CASSEGGTSREQFF. This chain connects TRBV28 to TRBJ2-1; the match to TRBD2 covers 9 bases. V was pared by 8 bases and J by 9 bases, with 11 bases of the junction left unmatched. The germline V gene has CDR1 MDHEN and CDR2 SYDVKM. This CDR3 has 14 amino acids. Drawing the rest from reference TRBV28 and TRBJ2-1, the complete variable domain is DVKVTQSSRYLVKRTGEKVFLECVQDMDHENMFWYRQDPGLGLRLIYFSYDVKMKEKGDIPEGYSVSREKKERFSLILESASTNQTSMYLCASSEGGTSREQFFGPGTRLTVL.